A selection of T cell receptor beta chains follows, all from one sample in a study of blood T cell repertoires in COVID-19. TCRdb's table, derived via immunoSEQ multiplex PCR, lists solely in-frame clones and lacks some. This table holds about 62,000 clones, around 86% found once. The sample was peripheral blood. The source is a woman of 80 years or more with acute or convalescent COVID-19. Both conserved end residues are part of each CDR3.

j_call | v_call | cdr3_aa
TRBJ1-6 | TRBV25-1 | CASSERHSYNSPLHF
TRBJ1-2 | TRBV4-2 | CASSQALTGGSIYGYTF
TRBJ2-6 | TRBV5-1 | CASSSSGQGSSGANVLTF
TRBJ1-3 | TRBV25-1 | CASSFAGSGNTIYF
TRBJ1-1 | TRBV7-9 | CASSRGLGGAGNTEAFF
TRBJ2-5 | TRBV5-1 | CASSLADGPGETQYF
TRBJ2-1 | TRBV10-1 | CASSQSYPGLAGGAYNEQFF
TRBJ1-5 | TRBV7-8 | CASSFAGGGNQPQHF
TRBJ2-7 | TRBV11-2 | CASSLTGVYEQYF
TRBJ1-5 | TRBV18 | CASSPAGQGHNQPQHF
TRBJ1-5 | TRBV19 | CASSVDRGGNQPQHF
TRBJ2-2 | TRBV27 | CASSFLTGELFF
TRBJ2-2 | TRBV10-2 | CASSVSGSSTELFF
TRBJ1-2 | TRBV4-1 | CASSQGPGGPGYTF
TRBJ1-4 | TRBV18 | CASSPDRPTNEKLFF
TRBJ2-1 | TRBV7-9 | CASSLLAARRNEQFF
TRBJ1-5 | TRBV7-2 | CASSRHNNQPQHF
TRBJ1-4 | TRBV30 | CAWSGGGVGEKLFF
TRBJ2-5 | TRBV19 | CASSMRASGRWEETQYF
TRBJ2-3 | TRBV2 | CASSVISGGLDTQYF
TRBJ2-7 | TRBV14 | CASSQGSSLVLFYEQYF
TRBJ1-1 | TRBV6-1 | CASSEVGSNTEAFF
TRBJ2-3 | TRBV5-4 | CASSLGQNTNTQYF
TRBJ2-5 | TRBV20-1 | CSANYAETQYF
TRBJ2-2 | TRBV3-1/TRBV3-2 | CASSQLNTGELFF
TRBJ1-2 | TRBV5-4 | CASSQNGQGGNYGYTF
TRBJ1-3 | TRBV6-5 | CASSYAGGNTIYF
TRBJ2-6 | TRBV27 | CASGQWSSGANVLTF
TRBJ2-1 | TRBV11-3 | CASSFPGGRNEQFF
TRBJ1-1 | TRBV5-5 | CASSLKLRDSGTEAFF
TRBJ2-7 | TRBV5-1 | CASSLDVPAYEQYF
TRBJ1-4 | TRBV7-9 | CASSLGGQEREKLFF